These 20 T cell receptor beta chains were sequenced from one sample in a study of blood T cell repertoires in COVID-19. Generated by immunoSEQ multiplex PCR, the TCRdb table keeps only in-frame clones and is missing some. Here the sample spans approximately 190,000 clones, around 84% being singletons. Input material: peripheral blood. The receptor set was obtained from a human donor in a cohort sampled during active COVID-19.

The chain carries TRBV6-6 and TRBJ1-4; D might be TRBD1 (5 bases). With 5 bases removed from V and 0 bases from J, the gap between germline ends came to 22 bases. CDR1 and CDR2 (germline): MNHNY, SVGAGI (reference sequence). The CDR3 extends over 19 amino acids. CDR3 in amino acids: CASSRKGWGTSPTNEKLFF. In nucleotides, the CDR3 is TGTGCCAGCAGTCGTAAGGGGTGGGGCACATCTCCAACTAATGAAAAACTGTTTTTT.

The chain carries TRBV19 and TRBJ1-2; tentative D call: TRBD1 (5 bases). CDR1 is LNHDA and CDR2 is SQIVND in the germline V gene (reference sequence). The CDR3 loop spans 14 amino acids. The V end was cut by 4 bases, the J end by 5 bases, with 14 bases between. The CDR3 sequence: CASSSGQIQYGYTF. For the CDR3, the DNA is TGTGCCAGTAGTAGCGGACAAATACAATATGGCTACACCTTC.

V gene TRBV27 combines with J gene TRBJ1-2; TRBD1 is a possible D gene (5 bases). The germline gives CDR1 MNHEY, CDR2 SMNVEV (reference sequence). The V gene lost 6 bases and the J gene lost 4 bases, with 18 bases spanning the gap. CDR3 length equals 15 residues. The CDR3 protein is CASSPLGGTSYGYTF. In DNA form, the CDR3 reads TGTGCCAGCAGCCCTTTAGGAGGGACGAGCTATGGCTACACCTTC.

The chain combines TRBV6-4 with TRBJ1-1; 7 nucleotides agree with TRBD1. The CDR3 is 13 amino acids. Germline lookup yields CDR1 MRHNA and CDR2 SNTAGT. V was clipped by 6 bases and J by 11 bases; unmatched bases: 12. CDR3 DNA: TGTGCCAGCAGCCCGTCGGAGGGGGCGGTGGCTTTCTTT. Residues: CASSPSEGAVAFF.

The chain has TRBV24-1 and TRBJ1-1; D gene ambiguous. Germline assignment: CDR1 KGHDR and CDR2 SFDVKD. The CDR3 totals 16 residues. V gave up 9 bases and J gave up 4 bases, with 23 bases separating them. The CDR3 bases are TGTGCCACCCCTGGCGACCCGAGGTCGGGTGCCACTGAAGCTTTCTTT. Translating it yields CATPGDPRSGATEAFF.

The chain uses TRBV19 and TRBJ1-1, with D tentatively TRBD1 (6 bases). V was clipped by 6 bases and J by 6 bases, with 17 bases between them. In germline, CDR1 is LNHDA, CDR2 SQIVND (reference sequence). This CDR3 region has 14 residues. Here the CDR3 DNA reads TGTGCCAGTAGACTTGGGGGCGATTTCGCTGAAGCTTTCTTT. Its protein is CASRLGGDFAEAFF.

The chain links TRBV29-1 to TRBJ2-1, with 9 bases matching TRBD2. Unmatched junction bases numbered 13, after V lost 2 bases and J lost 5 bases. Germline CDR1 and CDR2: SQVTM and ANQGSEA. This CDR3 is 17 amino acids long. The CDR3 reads CSVERGGRVANNNEQFF. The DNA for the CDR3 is TGCAGCGTTGAACGTGGCGGGAGGGTCGCGAATAACAATGAGCAGTTCTTC.

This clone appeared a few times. CDR3 in DNA: TGCAGCGTCGGACAGGGGGGAGACTATGGCTACACCTTC. Protein sequence: CSVGQGGDYGYTF. This chain connects TRBV29-1 to TRBJ1-2, with TRBD1 identical over 10 bases. Trimming removed 6 bases from V and 3 bases from J; junction bases left unmatched: 4. The CDR3 spans 13 residues. Germline V gene sequence: CDR1 SQVTM, CDR2 ANQGSEA.

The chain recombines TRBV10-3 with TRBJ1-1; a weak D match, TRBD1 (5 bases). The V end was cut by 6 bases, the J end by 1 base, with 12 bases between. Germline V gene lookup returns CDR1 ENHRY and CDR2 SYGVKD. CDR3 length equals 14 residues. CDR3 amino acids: CAISDDGGNTEAFF. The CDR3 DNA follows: TGTGCCATCAGCGATGACGGGGGGAACACTGAAGCTTTCTTT.

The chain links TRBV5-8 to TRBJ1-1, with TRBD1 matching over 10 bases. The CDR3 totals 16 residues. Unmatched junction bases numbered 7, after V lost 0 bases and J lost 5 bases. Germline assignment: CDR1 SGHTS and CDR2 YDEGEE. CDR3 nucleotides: TGTGCCAGCAGCTTGGTGGGGGGACAGGGGAGGACTGAAGCTTTCTTT. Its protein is CASSLVGGQGRTEAFF. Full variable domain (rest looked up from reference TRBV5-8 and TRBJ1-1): EAGVTQSPTHLIKTRGQQATLRCSPISGHTSVYWYQQALGLGLQFLLWYDEGEERNRGNFPPRFSGRQFPNYSSELNVNALELEDSALYLCASSLVGGQGRTEAFFGQGTRLTVV.

CDR3: CASSLVLGETTGYTF. The DNA of the CDR3 is TGTGCCAGCAGCTTAGTCCTTGGTGAGACAACTGGCTACACCTTC. The chain is built from TRBV7-9 and TRBJ1-2, with D unclear. Looked up from germline, CDR1 is SEHNR and CDR2 is FQNEAQ (reference sequence). The ends were cut back, 1 base at V and 7 bases at J, with 16 bases in the middle. The CDR3 has 15 amino acids.

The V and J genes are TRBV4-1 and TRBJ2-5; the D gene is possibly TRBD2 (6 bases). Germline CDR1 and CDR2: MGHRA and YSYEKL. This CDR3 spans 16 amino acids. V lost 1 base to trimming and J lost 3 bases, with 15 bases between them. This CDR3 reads CASSQGMAGRKETQYF. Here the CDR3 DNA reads TGCGCCAGCAGCCAAGGGATGGCGGGGCGTAAAGAGACCCAGTACTTC.

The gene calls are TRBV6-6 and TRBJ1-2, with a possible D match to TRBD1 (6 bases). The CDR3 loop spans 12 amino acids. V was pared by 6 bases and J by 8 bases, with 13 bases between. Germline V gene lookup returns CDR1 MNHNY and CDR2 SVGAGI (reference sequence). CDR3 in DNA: TGTGCCAGCAGCATCAGGGGCGGCGGCTACACCTTC. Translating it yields CASSIRGGGYTF.

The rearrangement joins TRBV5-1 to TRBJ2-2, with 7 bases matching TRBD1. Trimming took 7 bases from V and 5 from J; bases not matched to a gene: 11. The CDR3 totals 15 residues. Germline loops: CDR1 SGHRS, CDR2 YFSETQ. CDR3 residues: CASGPGQILTGELFF. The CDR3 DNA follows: TGCGCCAGCGGACCGGGACAGATACTTACCGGGGAGCTGTTTTTT.

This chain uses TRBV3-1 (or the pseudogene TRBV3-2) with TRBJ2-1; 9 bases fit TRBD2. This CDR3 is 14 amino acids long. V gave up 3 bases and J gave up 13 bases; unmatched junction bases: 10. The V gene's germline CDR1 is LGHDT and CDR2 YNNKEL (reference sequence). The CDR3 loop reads CASSHEWASGIQFF. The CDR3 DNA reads TGTGCCAGCAGCCATGAATGGGCTAGCGGGATTCAGTTCTTC.

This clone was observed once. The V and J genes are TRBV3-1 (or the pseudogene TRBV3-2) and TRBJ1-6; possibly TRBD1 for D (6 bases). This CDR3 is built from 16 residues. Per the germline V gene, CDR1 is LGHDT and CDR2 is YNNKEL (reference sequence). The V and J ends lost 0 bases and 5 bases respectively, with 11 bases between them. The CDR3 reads CASSQEAGVHNSPLHF. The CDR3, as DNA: TGTGCCAGCAGCCAAGAGGCAGGGGTCCATAATTCACCCCTCCACTTT.

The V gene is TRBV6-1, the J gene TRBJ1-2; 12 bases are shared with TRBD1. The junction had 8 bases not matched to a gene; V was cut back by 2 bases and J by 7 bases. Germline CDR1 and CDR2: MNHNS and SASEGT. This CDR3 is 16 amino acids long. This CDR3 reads CASSEYQGQGAGGYTF. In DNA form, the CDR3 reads TGTGCCAGCAGTGAATATCAGGGACAGGGGGCCGGTGGCTACACCTTC.

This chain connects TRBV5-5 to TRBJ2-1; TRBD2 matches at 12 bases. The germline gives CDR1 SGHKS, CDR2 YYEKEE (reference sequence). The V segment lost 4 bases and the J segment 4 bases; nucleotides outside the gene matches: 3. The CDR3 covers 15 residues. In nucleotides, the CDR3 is TGTGCCAGCAGCGCACTAGCGGGGGGTTACAATGAGCAGTTCTTC. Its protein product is CASSALAGGYNEQFF.

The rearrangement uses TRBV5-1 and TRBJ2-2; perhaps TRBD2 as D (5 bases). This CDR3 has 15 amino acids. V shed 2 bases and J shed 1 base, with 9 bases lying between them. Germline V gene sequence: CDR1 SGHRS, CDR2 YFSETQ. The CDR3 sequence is CASSFEGQNTGELFF. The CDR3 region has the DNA TGCGCCAGCAGCTTCGAGGGTCAGAACACCGGGGAGCTGTTTTTT.

The CDR3 nucleotides read TGTGCCAGCAGCCTGACAGAATTCTATGGCTACACCTTC. Amino acid sequence: CASSLTEFYGYTF. The chain has TRBV3-1 (or the pseudogene TRBV3-2) and TRBJ1-2, with TRBD1 as a possible D gene (5 bases). CDR1 is LGHDT, CDR2 YNNKEL, per germline (reference sequence). V shed 4 bases and J shed 4 bases, with 10 bases lying between them. The CDR3 is 13 amino acids.